The 11 T cell receptor beta chains presented below share a single source sample, sequenced in a study of vaccination effects on CD4 cells after COVID-19 (dated by TCRdb to 2022 to 2024). These receptors lack a known antigen. The receptor library was made with the immunoSEQ multiplex PCR assay. Held by TCRdb, this immuneACCESS table contains in-frame sequences only and omits some clones. Under half of the omission traces to an unresolved V gene where checked; the cause of the rest is unknown. The sample table shows tens of thousands of clones, and under 75% are seen once. About a sixth of the sample comes from the top ten. The ViraFEST assay stimulated PBMC with viral peptide pools and then used TCR sequencing to identify antigen-specific CD4+ T cell clonotypes by expansion. After approximately eleven days of culture, CD4+ T cells were isolated with the EasySep CD4+ T cell isolation kit. The absence of prior SARS-CoV-2 infection in healthy vaccine recipients was confirmed by negative nucleocapsid antibodies before and after vaccination.

Specimen: CD4+ T cells from PBMCs cultured with SARS-CoV-2 spike peptides, collected before COVID-19 vaccination. The sample's cell subset or site label, decoded: SARS-CoV-2 spike overlapping peptide pool stimulation. The origin of the receptors is a human donor who received a COVID-19 vaccine.

V gene TRBV25-1 combines with J gene TRBJ1-2, with 8 bases lining up with TRBD1. The V and J ends lost 4 bases and 3 bases, in that order; junction bases with no gene match: 7. CDR1 and CDR2 (germline): MGHDK, SYGVNS. This CDR3 region has 15 residues. The CDR3 bases are TGTGCCAGCAGTGGCTTAGACAGGGGCGACTATGGCTACACCTTC. It encodes CASSGLDRGDYGYTF.

This chain joins TRBV18 and TRBJ2-7, with a possible D match to TRBD1 (5 bases). The CDR3 sequence is 13 residues long. Germline assignment: CDR1 KGHSH and CDR2 LQKENI. Trimming took 2 bases from V and 2 from J, leaving 7 bases between them. CDR3 nucleotides: TGTGCCAGCTCACCAGGCAGGGCCTACGAGCAGTACTTC. Its translation is CASSPGRAYEQYF.

V usage is TRBV18 and J usage is TRBJ1-2; a possible D gene is TRBD1 (5 bases). Trimming took off 5 bases at V and 7 bases at J, with 17 bases between the two ends. Germline-derived CDR1 and CDR2 are KGHSH and LQKENI. This CDR3 region has 14 residues. The CDR3 sequence: CASSVTGLEVGYTF. CDR3 DNA sequence: TGTGCCAGCTCAGTAACAGGCCTTGAGGTTGGCTACACCTTC.

This clone was seen a handful of times. The chain couples TRBV9 to TRBJ1-3; D not resolved. CDR1 SGDLS and CDR2 YYNGEE come from the germline V gene. Trimming shortened V by 0 bases and J by 2 bases, and 3 bases separated the two germline ends. The CDR3 is 13 amino acids. CDR3 region: CASSVDAGNTIYF. The DNA of the CDR3 is TGTGCCAGCAGCGTAGATGCTGGAAACACCATATATTTT.

The rearrangement joins TRBV5-1 to TRBJ2-1; D is possibly TRBD1 (6 bases). Between the trimmed V and J ends, which lost 3 bases and 8 bases, there was a span of 15 bases. Looked up from germline, CDR1 is SGHRS and CDR2 is YFSETQ. This CDR3 has 14 residues. The CDR3 bases are TGCGCCAGCAGCTCTTACAGGGTGGGCGATGAGCAGTTCTTC. Translation gives CASSSYRVGDEQFF.

This chain's CDR3 is CASSLGQASYEQYF. CDR3 coding DNA: TGTGCCAGCAGTCTAGGACAGGCGTCCTACGAGCAGTACTTC. The V gene is TRBV6-5, the J gene TRBJ2-7; 7 bases are shared with TRBD1. Germline loops: CDR1 MNHEY, CDR2 SVGAGI. This CDR3 is 14 amino acids long. V lost 5 bases to trimming and J lost 1 base; unmatched junction nucleotides: 5.

J is TRBJ2-1 and V is TRBV3-1 (or the pseudogene TRBV3-2); perhaps TRBD1 as D (5 bases). The CDR3 has 14 amino acids. Trimming stripped 1 base from V and 6 bases from J, with 10 bases between. Germline V CDR1 and CDR2: LGHDT, YNNKEL (reference sequence). Here the CDR3 reads CASSQARTINEQFF. CDR3 DNA: TGTGCCAGCAGCCAAGCCCGGACAATCAATGAGCAGTTCTTC.

The V call is TRBV9, the J call TRBJ1-2, with 9 bases that match TRBD1. The J segment lost 5 bases and the V segment lost 2 bases, leaving 7 bases of the junction unmatched. Germline lookup yields CDR1 SGDLS and CDR2 YYNGEE. This CDR3 is built from 15 residues. In DNA form, the CDR3 reads TGTGCCAGCAGCGTGATGACAGGGGGGGATTATGGCTACACCTTC. Protein sequence: CASSVMTGGDYGYTF.

V gene TRBV30 combines with J gene TRBJ2-7, with a possible D match to TRBD2 (5 bases). Trimming pared 1 base from V and 0 bases from J, leaving 7 bases between. Germline CDR1 is GTSNPN and CDR2 is SVGIG (reference sequence). CDR3 length equals 13 residues. Here the CDR3 DNA reads TGTGCCTGGAGTGGCAGCGGCTCCTACGAGCAGTACTTC. Translating gives CAWSGSGSYEQYF.

The chain joins TRBV5-6 to TRBJ1-1; the D is unclear. The germline gives CDR1 SGHDT, CDR2 YYEEEE. The CDR3 has 11 residues. Trimming removed 2 bases from V and 6 bases from J, with 5 bases in between. The CDR3 loop reads CASSLGPEAFF. In nucleotides, the CDR3 is TGTGCCAGCAGCTTAGGTCCTGAAGCTTTCTTT.

This clone was seen more than once but under ten times. The rearrangement uses TRBV5-4 and TRBJ2-3; 9 positions agree with TRBD2. There are 16 residues in the CDR3. CDR1 is SGHNT and CDR2 is YYREEE in the germline V gene (reference sequence). V gave up 0 bases and J gave up 0 bases; unmatched junction bases: 2. CDR3 sequence reads: CASSLGTSGSTDTQYF. CDR3 sequence (DNA): TGTGCCAGCAGCTTGGGTACTAGCGGGAGCACAGATACGCAGTATTTT.